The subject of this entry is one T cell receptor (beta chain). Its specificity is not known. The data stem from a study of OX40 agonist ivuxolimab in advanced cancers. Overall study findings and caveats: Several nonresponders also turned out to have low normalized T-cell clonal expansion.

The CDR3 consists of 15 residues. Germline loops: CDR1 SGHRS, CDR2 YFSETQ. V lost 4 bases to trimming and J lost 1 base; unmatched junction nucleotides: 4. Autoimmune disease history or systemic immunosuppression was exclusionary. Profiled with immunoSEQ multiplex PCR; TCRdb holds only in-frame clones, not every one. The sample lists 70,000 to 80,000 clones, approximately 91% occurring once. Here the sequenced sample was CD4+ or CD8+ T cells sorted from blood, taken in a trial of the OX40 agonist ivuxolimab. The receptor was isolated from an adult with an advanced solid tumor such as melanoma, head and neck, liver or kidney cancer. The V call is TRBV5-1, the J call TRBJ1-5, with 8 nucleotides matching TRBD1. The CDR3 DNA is TGCGCCAGCAGCGCCGGACAGGGAAGCAATCAGCCCCAGCATTTT. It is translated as CASSAGQGSNQPQHF.